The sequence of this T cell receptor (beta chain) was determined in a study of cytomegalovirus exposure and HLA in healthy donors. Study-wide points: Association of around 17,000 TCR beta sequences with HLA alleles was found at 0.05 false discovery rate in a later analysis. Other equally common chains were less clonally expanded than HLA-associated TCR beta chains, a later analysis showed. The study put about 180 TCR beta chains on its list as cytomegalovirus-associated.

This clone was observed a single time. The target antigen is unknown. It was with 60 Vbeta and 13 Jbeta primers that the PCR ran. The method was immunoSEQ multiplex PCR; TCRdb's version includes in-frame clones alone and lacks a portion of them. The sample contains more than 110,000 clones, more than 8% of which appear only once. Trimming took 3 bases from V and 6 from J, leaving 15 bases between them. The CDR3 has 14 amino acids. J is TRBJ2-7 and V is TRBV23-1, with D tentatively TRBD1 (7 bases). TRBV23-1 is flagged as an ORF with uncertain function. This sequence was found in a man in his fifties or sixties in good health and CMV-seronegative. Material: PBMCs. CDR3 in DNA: TGCGCCAGCAGTCACCCGACAGGGAGGTGCGAGCAGTACTTC. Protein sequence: CASSHPTGRCEQYF.